This T cell receptor beta chain was identified in a study of cytotoxic CD8 clonotypes in ibrutinib-treated CLL. Clones were sequenced by immunoSEQ multiplex PCR, and TCRdb holds only the in-frame ones, with some missing. The table lists some 92,000 clones, about 74% of them singletons, with roughly 24% in the top ten. The CDR3 is 14 residues long. V shed 4 bases and J shed 6 bases, with 12 bases lying between them. CDR1 is LNHDA, CDR2 SQIVND, per germline (reference sequence). Sequences were derived from PBMCs, sampled after 24 months of ibrutinib treatment. V gene TRBV19 combines with J gene TRBJ2-2, with D perhaps matching TRBD1 (6 bases). The receptor was derived from a human donor with chronic lymphocytic leukemia. The CDR3 coding sequence is TGTGCCAGTAGTACGCAGGGGTTTTCCGGGGAGCTGTTTTTT. Amino acid sequence: CASSTQGFSGELFF.